The text below deals with one TCR beta chain. These data belong to a study of blood T cell repertoires in COVID-19. Study as a whole: Sample material is recorded as cDNA or gDNA derived from T cells, B-cell-depleted T cells, or PBMCs.

The CDR3 length is 15 residues. The V segment lost 4 bases and the J segment 3 bases; nucleotides outside the gene matches: 6. The germline CDR1 and CDR2 sequences are KGHDR and SFDVKD. Assay: immunoSEQ multiplex PCR; the TCRdb copy retains only in-frame clones and omits some. The repertoire holds 95,000 to 120,000 clones, with roughly 85% as singletons. Sequenced: peripheral blood. This clonotype was obtained from a human donor in a cohort sampled during active COVID-19. The chain combines TRBV24-1 with TRBJ2-3, with 7 nucleotides matching TRBD1. This CDR3 is CATSDTGTATDTQYF. The CDR3 coding sequence is TGTGCCACCAGTGACACCGGGACAGCAACAGATACGCAGTATTTT.